This entry is about one TCR beta chain. Its specificity is not known. Conversion of TCR transcripts into cDNA relied on 5'RACE template switching, which added a universal primer site and UMIs. Each CDR3 protein is one row after TCRdb ran MiXCR on the 5' RACE reads. The sample carries 500,000 to 650,000 distinct CDR3 sequences, roughly 12% recorded once. This sample was taken from a study of T cells after yellow fever vaccination. Whole-study results and caveats: A minor fraction of clonotypes spanned both CD4 and CD8 compartments. The secondary T-cell response peaked on day 5, not day 15, but was weaker.

Germline V gives CDR1 MGHDK, CDR2 SYGVNS. V lost 5 bases, J lost 8 bases, and 6 bases lay in between. The CDR3 extends over 10 amino acids. The rearrangement joins TRBV25-1 to TRBJ1-2; no clear D. Material: PBMCs, obtained on the day of the yellow fever booster vaccination. The sequence was collected from a man aged 25 to 40 who received the YFV17D yellow fever vaccine. CDR3: CASSLEGYTF. The DNA for the CDR3 is TGTGCCAGCAGTCTTGAGGGCTACACCTTC.